The 21 T cell receptor beta chains presented below share a single source sample, sequenced in a study of human T cells and chemical hapten exposure. Time point meaning: pre-sensitization, week 0. Treatment in this sample: therapeutic diphenylcyclopropenone sensitization with weekly scalp DPC. TCRdb called the RACE reads again in MiXCR, with one record for every CDR3 protein. The data hold around 120,000 distinct CDR3 sequences, with approximately 15% observed a single time. The specimen comprised whole blood, sampled in connection with sensitization to the hapten diphenylcyclopropenone (DPC). Every receptor here comes from a woman younger than 30 with alopecia areata. Some clones in this sample may be carry-over from other donors' samples.

The chain employs TRBV5-1 and TRBJ1-6; unclear D gene. This CDR3 region has 16 residues. Looked up from germline, CDR1 is SGHRS and CDR2 is YFSETQ. Trimming left V 6 bases short and J 9 bases short, with 22 bases between. CDR3 coding DNA: TGCGCCAGCACCCGAACAAGAAACGATTACGGTTCACCCCTCCACTTT. Its protein product is CASTRTRNDYGSPLHF.

Many counts were recorded for this clonotype. This chain joins TRBV4-2 and TRBJ1-5; D is ambiguous. Trimming removed 4 bases from V and 7 bases from J, with 14 bases in between. Germline loops: CDR1 LGHNA, CDR2 YNFKEQ. The CDR3 spans 14 residues. The CDR3, as DNA: TGTGCCAGCAGCCCCCGCCCGAGTTCCCAGCCCCAGCATTTT. It encodes CASSPRPSSQPQHF.

There are a few counts of this clonotype. This chain uses TRBV19 with TRBJ2-3, with a tentative D call TRBD1 (5 bases). The CDR3 extends over 14 amino acids. V lost 3 bases, J lost 2 bases, and 9 bases lay in between. Germline assignment: CDR1 LNHDA and CDR2 SQIVND (reference sequence). The CDR3 is CASSMLDTTDTQYF. DNA of the CDR3: TGTGCCAGTAGTATGTTGGACACCACAGATACGCAGTATTTT.

This clonotype turned up a few times. The chain links TRBV29-1 to TRBJ2-1; either TRBD1 or TRBD2 may fit D (6 bases each). V was cut by 4 bases and J by 5 bases, with 12 bases left in between. This CDR3 spans 13 amino acids. Per germline, CDR1 SQVTM and CDR2 ANQGSEA. As DNA, the CDR3 is TGCAGCGTTGGTGGGGGGCCCCACAATGAGCAGTTCTTC. This encodes CSVGGGPHNEQFF.

In its sample, this clonotype was seen many times. The rearrangement uses TRBV2 and TRBJ2-5; D is uncertain. From germline, CDR1 is SNHLY and CDR2 FYNNEI. This CDR3 spans 13 amino acids. Between the trimmed V and J ends, which lost 6 bases and 5 bases, there was a span of 13 bases. Here the CDR3 reads CASSGPHAETQYF. In DNA form, the CDR3 reads TGTGCCAGCAGCGGACCCCATGCGGAGACCCAGTACTTC.

This clonotype has just a few counts. This chain connects TRBV25-1 to TRBJ2-7; a weak D match, TRBD1 (7 bases). Germline V gene lookup returns CDR1 MGHDK and CDR2 SYGVNS. CDR3 length: 14 amino acids. The V end was cut by 0 bases, the J end by 6 bases, with 12 bases between. CDR3 sequence reads: CASSEYAGGREQYF. The CDR3 DNA sequence: TGTGCCAGCAGTGAATACGCAGGGGGGCGCGAGCAGTACTTC.

The table lists this clonotype with a few counts. The rearrangement joins TRBV7-2 to TRBJ2-7; D gene uncertain. From germline, CDR1 is SGHTA and CDR2 FQGNSA. CDR3 length: 12 amino acids. Trimming took 5 bases from V and 6 from J, leaving 11 bases between them. The CDR3 here is CASSQRVTEQYF. DNA for the CDR3: TGTGCCAGCAGCCAAAGGGTAACCGAGCAGTACTTC.

This clonotype has a count of ten or more. The chain uses TRBV6-5 and TRBJ2-7; D is tentatively TRBD1 or TRBD2 (6 bases each). With 6 bases removed from V and 3 bases from J, the gap between germline ends came to 18 bases. The CDR3 is 15 residues long. Germline values: CDR1 MNHEY, CDR2 SVGAGI. CDR3: CASRLRGLTYYEQYF. CDR3 sequence (DNA): TGTGCCAGCAGGCTCCGGGGGCTTACGTACTACGAGCAGTACTTC.

V gene TRBV11-2 combines with J gene TRBJ2-5; D is ambiguous. Per germline, CDR1 SGHAT and CDR2 FQNNGV. CDR3 length equals 11 residues. V lost 2 bases and J lost 5, with 3 bases in between. This chain's CDR3 is CASSLHETQYF. In DNA, the CDR3 is TGTGCCAGCAGCTTACATGAGACCCAGTACTTC.

This clonotype was observed a handful of times. The genes are TRBV5-4 and TRBJ2-2; 10 nucleotides match TRBD2. The CDR3 extends over 17 amino acids. In germline, CDR1 is SGHNT, CDR2 YYREEE (reference sequence). V dropped 1 base and J dropped 4; count of bases not matched to a gene: 7. The CDR3 is CASSLSASGGVTGELFF. CDR3 sequence (DNA): TGTGCCAGCAGCTTGTCGGCTAGCGGGGGTGTCACCGGGGAGCTGTTTTTT.

This rearrangement joins TRBV20-1 to TRBJ1-5; TRBD1 matches at 10 bases. V shed 6 bases, J shed 7 bases, and the junction held 6 bases outside the gene matches. The CDR3 contains 13 residues. The germline V gene encodes CDR1 DFQATT and CDR2 SNEGSKA (reference sequence). The CDR3 region has the DNA TGCAGTGCCACTGGGACAGGGGACCAGCCCCAGCATTTT. Amino acids: CSATGTGDQPQHF.

The chain recombines TRBV4-1 with TRBJ2-2; D is ambiguous. CDR1 and CDR2 from the germline V gene are MGHRA and YSYEKL. The CDR3 extends over 15 amino acids. Trimming pared 0 bases from V and 4 bases from J, leaving 9 bases between. The CDR3 nucleotides are TGCGCCAGCAGCCAAGAGATAGCCGTCACCGGGGAGCTGTTTTTT. It codes for CASSQEIAVTGELFF.

The chain links TRBV28 to TRBJ2-1, with TRBD2 matching 7 bases. The CDR3 is made up of 14 amino acids. Germline V gene sequence: CDR1 MDHEN, CDR2 SYDVKM. V lost 10 bases to trimming and J lost 10 bases; unmatched junction nucleotides: 16. As DNA, the CDR3 is TGTGCCACTACCGGGAGGACTCTAAGAGTGGAGCAGTTCTTC. It specifies CATTGRTLRVEQFF.

This clonotype has more than one count but fewer than ten. The gene calls are TRBV20-1 and TRBJ1-2; D is perhaps TRBD1 (6 bases). From germline, CDR1 is DFQATT and CDR2 SNEGSKA (reference sequence). The CDR3 totals 12 residues. Trimming left V 7 bases short and J 6 bases short, with 15 bases between. The CDR3 DNA sequence: TGCAGTGTTCGAGGGGGGGGCGATGGCTACACCTTC. It specifies CSVRGGGDGYTF.

This clonotype was picked up many times. This chain links TRBV18 with TRBJ1-1; 8 positions match TRBD1. The CDR3 has 15 residues. Germline CDR1 KGHSH, CDR2 LQKENI. The ends lost 8 bases at V and 5 bases at J; junction bases unmatched: 13. CDR3 amino acids: CASRAKGQVLTEAFF. The CDR3 DNA sequence: TGTGCCAGCCGCGCCAAGGGACAGGTGCTTACTGAAGCTTTCTTT.

This chain joins TRBV5-4 and TRBJ2-5; D unresolved. This CDR3 has 13 residues. V was pared by 4 bases and J by 1 base, with 8 bases between. The germline V gene encodes CDR1 SGHNT and CDR2 YYREEE (reference sequence). The CDR3 nucleotides read TGTGCCAGCAGCAGGTTTGCCCAAGAGACCCAGTACTTC. This gives the protein CASSRFAQETQYF.

The gene calls are TRBV4-3 and TRBJ2-2; perhaps TRBD1 as D (6 bases). The CDR3 has 15 amino acids. Looked up from germline, CDR1 is LGHNA and CDR2 is YSLEER. Trimming pared 4 bases from V and 5 bases from J, leaving 14 bases between. The CDR3 loop reads CASSPWGHQTGELFF. Here the CDR3 DNA reads TGCGCCAGCAGCCCTTGGGGACACCAAACCGGGGAGCTGTTTTTT.

V gene TRBV7-6 combines with J gene TRBJ2-7; D perhaps matches TRBD1 (5 bases). CDR1 is SGHVS and CDR2 is FNYEAQ in the germline V gene. This CDR3 has 13 amino acids. Trimming stripped 3 bases from V and 3 bases from J, with 9 bases between. In nucleotides, the CDR3 is TGTGCCAGCAGCTTCGACAGCTACTACGAGCAGTACTTC. The encoded protein is CASSFDSYYEQYF.

This clonotype was picked up many times. The CDR3 region is CSARFSGGGDNEQFF. As DNA, the CDR3 is TGCAGTGCTAGATTTAGCGGGGGGGGAGACAATGAGCAGTTCTTC. V usage is TRBV20-1 and J usage is TRBJ2-1, with TRBD2 identical over 11 bases. The trim removed 2 bases at V and 5 bases at J, leaving 5 bases unmatched. Germline assignment: CDR1 DFQATT and CDR2 SNEGSKA (reference sequence). The CDR3 is made up of 15 amino acids.

The sample holds a few counts of this clonotype. The chain is built from TRBV5-5 and TRBJ1-1; no reliable D call. The germline V gene has CDR1 SGHKS and CDR2 YYEKEE (reference sequence). The V end was cut by 1 base, the J end by 0 bases, with 10 bases between. The CDR3 totals 15 residues. The DNA for the CDR3 is TGTGCCAGCAGCTTGCCCAATCCCCTGAACACTGAAGCTTTCTTT. This sequence encodes CASSLPNPLNTEAFF.

This clonotype was found a few times. The chain joins TRBV6-2 or TRBV6-3 to TRBJ2-2; D not resolved. Germline V gives CDR1 MNHEY, CDR2 SVGEGT. Between the trimmed V and J ends, which lost 6 bases and 6 bases, there was a span of 2 bases. The CDR3 covers 10 residues. The CDR3 DNA follows: TGTGCCAGCAGCTCCGGGGAGCTGTTTTTT. Protein product: CASSSGELFF.